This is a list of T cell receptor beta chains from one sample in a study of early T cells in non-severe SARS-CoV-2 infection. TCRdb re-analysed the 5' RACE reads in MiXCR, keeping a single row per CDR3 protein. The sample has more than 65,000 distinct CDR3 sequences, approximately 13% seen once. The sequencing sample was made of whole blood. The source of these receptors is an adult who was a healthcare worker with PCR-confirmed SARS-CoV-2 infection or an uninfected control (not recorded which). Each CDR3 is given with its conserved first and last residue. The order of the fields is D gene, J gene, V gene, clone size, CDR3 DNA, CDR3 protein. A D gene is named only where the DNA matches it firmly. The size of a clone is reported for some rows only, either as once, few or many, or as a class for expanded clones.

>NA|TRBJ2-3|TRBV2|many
TGTGCCAGCAGTGTGACAGGTGAAGATACGCAGTATTTT
CASSVTGEDTQYF
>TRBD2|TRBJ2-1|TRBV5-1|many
TGCGCCAGCAGCTTTGCTAGCGGGGGCCCCCATGAGCAGTTCTTC
CASSFASGGPHEQFF
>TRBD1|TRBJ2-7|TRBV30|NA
TGTGCCTGCTGGGGACAGGGTACGTACGAGCAGTACTTC
CACWGQGTYEQYF
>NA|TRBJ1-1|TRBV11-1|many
TGTGCCAGCAGCTTAGGTCGGGGGCCGAACACTGAAGCTTTCTTT
CASSLGRGPNTEAFF
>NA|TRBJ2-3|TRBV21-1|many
TGTGCCAGCAGCAAAGCCCCCCCGGGGAAACCCGGGGATACGCAGTATTTT
CASSKAPPGKPGDTQYF
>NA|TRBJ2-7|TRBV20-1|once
TGCAGTGCTAGTAGGACGGACTACGAGCAGTACTTC
CSASRTDYEQYF
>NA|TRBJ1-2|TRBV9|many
TGTGCCAGCAGCGTAGATCCGGGTGTGGCCTACTATGGCTACACCTTC
CASSVDPGVAYYGYTF
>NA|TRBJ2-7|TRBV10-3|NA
TGTGCCTCGGGGGGCGGTGGCTACGAGCAGTACTTC
CASGGGGYEQYF
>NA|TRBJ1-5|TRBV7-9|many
TGTGCCAGCAGCTCAGACAGTAGCAATCAGCCCCAGCATTTT
CASSSDSSNQPQHF
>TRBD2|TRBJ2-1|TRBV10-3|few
TGTGCCATCAGTGGGAAACTAGCGGGGGCCCAAAATGAGCAGTTCTTC
CAISGKLAGAQNEQFF
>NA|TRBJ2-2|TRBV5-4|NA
TGTGCCAGCAGCTTGGGGCTTAGCTTCGGGGAGCTGTTTTTT
CASSLGLSFGELFF
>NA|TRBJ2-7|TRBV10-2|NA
TGCGCCGGCAGTGATGTCAGGCGGATCAGCTCCTACGAGCAGTACTTC
CAGSDVRRISSYEQYF
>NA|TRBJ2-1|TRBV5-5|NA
TGTGCCAGCAGCTTGTCGGCGGCTAGTATATACAATGAGCAGTTCTTC
CASSLSAASIYNEQFF
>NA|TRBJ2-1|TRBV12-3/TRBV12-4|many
TGTGCCAGCAGTTTAGTTGGAAGGAATGAGCAGTTCTTC
CASSLVGRNEQFF
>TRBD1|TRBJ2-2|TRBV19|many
TGTGCCAGTAGTATCGACGAGGAGACAGGGGGCACCGGGGAGCTGTTTTTT
CASSIDEETGGTGELFF
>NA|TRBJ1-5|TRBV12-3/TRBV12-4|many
TGTGCCAGCAGTTTGCTGGGGAACAATCAGCCCCAGCATTTT
CASSLLGNNQPQHF
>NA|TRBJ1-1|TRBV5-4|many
TGTGCCAGCAGCTCGCGCGCCAATGAAGCTTTCTTT
CASSSRANEAFF
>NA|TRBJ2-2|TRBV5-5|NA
TGTGCCAGCAGCTTGGATTGGAGGAAATGGCCCGGGGAGCTGTTTTTT
CASSLDWRKWPGELFF
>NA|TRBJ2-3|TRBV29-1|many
TGCAGCGTTCGTGGTGGATTGGGGGCCGCAGATACGCAGTATTTT
CSVRGGLGAADTQYF
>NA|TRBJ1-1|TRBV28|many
TGTGCCAGCAGTTATGAGGGCGTGAACACTGAAGCTTTCTTT
CASSYEGVNTEAFF
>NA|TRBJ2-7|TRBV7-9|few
TGTGCCAGCAGCTTAAGGAACAGCTACGAGCAGTACTTC
CASSLRNSYEQYF
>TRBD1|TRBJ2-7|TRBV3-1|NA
TGTGCCAGCAGCCGTGGACAGGGCTTCTACGAGCAGTACTTC
CASSRGQGFYEQYF
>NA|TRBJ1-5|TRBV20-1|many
TGCAGTGCTAGTCCAGGGGGCAATCAGCCCCAGCATTTT
CSASPGGNQPQHF
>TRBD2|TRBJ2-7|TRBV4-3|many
TGCGCCAGCAGCCAAGGGTTGGCTAGCGGGAACTCCTACGAGCAGTACTTC
CASSQGLASGNSYEQYF
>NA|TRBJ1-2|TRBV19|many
TGTGCCAGTAGCCCACAGTTTGTAGAAGGCTATGGCTACACCTTC
CASSPQFVEGYGYTF
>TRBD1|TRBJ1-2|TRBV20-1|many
TGCAGTGCTAGAGACCCAAACCGGGACAGGGGCTATGGCTACACCTTC
CSARDPNRDRGYGYTF
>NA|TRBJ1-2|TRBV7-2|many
TGTGCCAGCAGCTTATCTGGGGCACGAGGCTACACCTTC
CASSLSGARGYTF
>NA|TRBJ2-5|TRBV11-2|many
TGTGCCAGCAGCTTAGTCCGCCAGGGAACACGCGGGGAGACCCAGTACTTC
CASSLVRQGTRGETQYF
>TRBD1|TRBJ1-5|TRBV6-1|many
TGTGCCAGCAGTGAATACAGGGGGCTGAGCAATCAGCCCCAGCATTTT
CASSEYRGLSNQPQHF
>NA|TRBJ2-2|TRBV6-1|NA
TGTGCCAGCAGTGACTCCTACACCGGGGAGCTGTTTTTT
CASSDSYTGELFF
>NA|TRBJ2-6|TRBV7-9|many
TGTGCCAGCAGCTTAACAGGCTCTGGGGCCAACGTCCTGACTTTC
CASSLTGSGANVLTF
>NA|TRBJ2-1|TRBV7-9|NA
TGTGCCAGCAGCGAGCGGAGCCGCAATGAGCAGTTCTTC
CASSERSRNEQFF
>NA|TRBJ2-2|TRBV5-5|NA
TGTGCCAGCAGCTTTGTGGGGGCCCACACCGGGGAGCTGTTTTTT
CASSFVGAHTGELFF
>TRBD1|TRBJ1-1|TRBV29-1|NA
TGCAGCGTTATATCACAGGGGACTGAAGCTTTCTTT
CSVISQGTEAFF
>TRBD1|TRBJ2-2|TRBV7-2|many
TGTGCCAGCAGCCGTCGGACAGGGGCCGCAAACACCGGGGAGCTGTTTTTT
CASSRRTGAANTGELFF
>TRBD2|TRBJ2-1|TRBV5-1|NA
TGCGCCAGCGGGATTAGCGGGGGGGCCTACAATGAGCAGTTCTTC
CASGISGGAYNEQFF
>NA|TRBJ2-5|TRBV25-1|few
TGTGCCAGCAGTGAATATTACGGATCGGATGAAGAGACCCAGTACTTC
CASSEYYGSDEETQYF
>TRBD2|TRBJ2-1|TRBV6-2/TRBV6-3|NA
TGTGCCAGCAGTTCGAAGCGGGAGCGGGGAGAGCAGTTCTTC
CASSSKRERGEQFF
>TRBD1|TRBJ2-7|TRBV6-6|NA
TGTGCCAGCACCCCGGACAGGTCCTCCTACGAGCAGTACTTC
CASTPDRSSYEQYF
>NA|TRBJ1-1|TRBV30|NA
TGTGCCTGGAGTGTACCCGACCGAGCTTTCTTT
CAWSVPDRAFF
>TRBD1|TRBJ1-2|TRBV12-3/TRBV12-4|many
TGTGCCAGCAGTCAGACAGGGGGTGACTATGGCTACACCTTC
CASSQTGGDYGYTF